The present entry profiles one TCR beta chain with its context. The entry originates in a study of Ad26.COV2.S vaccination and SARS-CoV-2 variants. Sequencing used immunoSEQ multiplex PCR; TCRdb keeps in-frame clones, though not all of them. The sample comprises some 350,000 clones, more than 75% of which are singletons, and approximately 3.5% rests with the top ten. Treatment in this sample: roughly 20 received Ad26.COV2.S at low or high dose, single or two shots; roughly five received placebo; per-sample allocation not given. The study sampled participants on day 63 after the first vaccine or placebo injection. The CDR3 covers 15 residues. The germline V gene has CDR1 SGHDT and CDR2 YYEEEE. Germline trimming cut 2 bases from V and 6 bases from J; bases unmatched to any gene: 11.

The receptor was isolated from a person aged 18-60 years who received the Ad26.COV2.S COVID-19 vaccine or a placebo. The chain carries TRBV5-6 and TRBJ2-7; TRBD2 aligns across 7 bases. The sample in question was peripheral blood, obtained in a trial of Ad26.COV2.S vaccine versus placebo. CDR3 amino acids: CASSFRSSGVGEQYF. DNA for the CDR3: TGTGCCAGCAGCTTTCGTTCTAGCGGAGTGGGCGAGCAGTACTTC.